The 24 T cell receptor beta chains below were found in one sample sequenced in a study of blood T cell repertoires in COVID-19. Produced via immunoSEQ multiplex PCR; TCRdb's table is partial and in-frame only. The table records a few hundred thousand clones, under 90% of them present only once. Sequencing was performed on PBMCs or T cells enriched from blood (not recorded which). The origin of the receptors is a woman aged 55-70 years who had recovered from COVID-19.

This clone turned up a few times. The J gene is TRBJ2-2, the V gene TRBV6-4, with 12 bases that match TRBD2. The V and J ends lost 2 bases and 6 bases, in that order; junction bases with no gene match: 7. The CDR3 length is 17 residues. The V gene's germline CDR1 is MRHNA and CDR2 SNTAGT. As DNA, the CDR3 is TGTGCCAGCAGTGACACAGCTAGCGGGGGGGCCGCCGGGGAGCTGTTTTTT. This encodes CASSDTASGGAAGELFF.

The CDR3 DNA sequence: TGTGCCAGCAGCTCCCTAGCGGGGGTGCAGACCCAGTACTTC. Its translation is CASSSLAGVQTQYF. The chain employs TRBV5-6 and TRBJ2-5; TRBD2 aligns across 10 bases. The CDR3 loop spans 14 amino acids. Germline-derived CDR1 and CDR2 are SGHDT and YYEEEE. V lost 3 bases and J lost 6; bases outside the gene matches: 5.

The chain links TRBV5-1 to TRBJ2-2; TRBD2 matches at 16 bases. The CDR3 consists of 16 residues. V lost 6 bases, J lost 7 bases, and 6 bases stayed unmatched. Germline V gives CDR1 SGHRS, CDR2 YFSETQ. The CDR3: CASKGTSGGALGELFF. The DNA of the CDR3 is TGCGCCAGCAAAGGGACTAGCGGGGGGGCCCTCGGGGAGCTGTTTTTT.

This clone was counted a single time. The gene calls are TRBV19 and TRBJ1-6, with TRBD1 identical over 7 bases. This CDR3 spans 15 amino acids. Germline-derived CDR1 and CDR2 are LNHDA and SQIVND (reference sequence). The trim removed 7 bases at V and 6 bases at J, leaving 9 bases unmatched. The CDR3 coding sequence is TGTGCCAGTACCCATCTGGGACAGAGTAATTCACCCCTCCACTTT. It codes for CASTHLGQSNSPLHF.

The chain uses TRBV30 and TRBJ1-1, with D perhaps matching TRBD1 (6 bases). The CDR3 sequence is 11 residues long. The V gene lost 4 bases and the J gene lost 8 bases, with 11 bases spanning the gap. Germline CDR1 and CDR2: GTSNPN and SVGIG (reference sequence). CDR3 in amino acids: CAWNPQGEAFF. The CDR3 DNA reads as TGTGCCTGGAATCCCCAGGGGGAAGCTTTCTTT.

The rearrangement uses TRBV6-5 and TRBJ1-2; D possibly corresponds to TRBD1 (6 bases). Germline CDR1 is MNHEY and CDR2 is SVGAGI. The length of the CDR3 is 13 residues. The V gene lost 6 bases and the J gene lost 4 bases, with 12 bases spanning the gap. The CDR3 protein is CASRPQGSYGYTF. The CDR3 region has the DNA TGTGCCAGCAGGCCCCAGGGGAGCTATGGCTACACCTTC.

V is TRBV2 and J is TRBJ2-3; 13 nucleotides match TRBD2. Trimming cost V 0 bases and J 5 bases; bases outside gene matches: 5. In germline, CDR1 is SNHLY, CDR2 FYNNEI. CDR3 size: 17 residues. CDR3 coding DNA: TGTGCCAGCAGTGAAGCGCAAGGACTAGCGGGAGTAGATACGCAGTATTTT. It translates to CASSEAQGLAGVDTQYF.

This chain links TRBV7-9 with TRBJ1-6, with D unresolved. This CDR3 region has 17 residues. CDR1 is SEHNR and CDR2 is FQNEAQ in the germline V gene (reference sequence). Deletions cut 1 base from V and 1 base from J, with 11 bases between. CDR3 DNA: TGTGCCAGCAGCTTAGGGTTCGAGGGTTCCTATAATTCACCCCTCCACTTT. Translated, it gives CASSLGFEGSYNSPLHF.

This clone was seen a handful of times. The genes are TRBV21-1 and TRBJ2-7; the table's D call of TRBD2 was not tested on the DNA. TRBV21-1 is labeled a pseudogene. CDR3 length: 13 residues. CDR3 coding DNA: TGTGCCAGCTACCGAGGCGGGGGCTACGAGCAGTACTTC. It is translated as CASYRGGGYEQYF.

This chain uses TRBV9 with TRBJ1-2; 7 bases map to TRBD1. CDR3 length: 17 residues. The germline CDR1 and CDR2 sequences are SGDLS and YYNGEE. V gave up 2 bases and J gave up 1 base; unmatched junction bases: 11. For the CDR3, the DNA is TGTGCCAGCAGCGTCCTAGACAGGGTTCGGGTTAACTATGGCTACACCTTC. Translating it yields CASSVLDRVRVNYGYTF.

The rearrangement joins TRBV11-2 to TRBJ2-1, with TRBD2 matching over 11 bases. V shed 3 bases and J 9 bases; nucleotides not matched to a gene: 7. Per germline, CDR1 SGHAT and CDR2 FQNNGV. CDR3 length: 15 amino acids. The DNA for the CDR3 is TGTGCCAGCAGCTTCACTAGCGGGAGCTTGGGTGAGCAGTTCTTC. Translation gives CASSFTSGSLGEQFF.

V gene TRBV5-1 combines with J gene TRBJ1-4, with TRBD1 matching 8 bases. V lost 2 bases and J lost 6; bases outside the gene matches: 3. The CDR3 runs to 14 residues. Germline V gives CDR1 SGHRS, CDR2 YFSETQ. The CDR3 loop reads CASSFKGQDEKLFF. The CDR3 nucleotides read TGCGCCAGCAGCTTCAAGGGACAGGATGAAAAACTGTTTTTT.

The chain recombines TRBV11-2 with TRBJ2-6; no firm D call. CDR1 is SGHAT, CDR2 FQNNGV, per germline. The CDR3 contains 13 residues. V gave up 5 bases and J gave up 1 base, with 3 bases separating them. The CDR3 DNA follows: TGTGCCAGCAGCCCTTCTGGGGCCAACGTCCTGACTTTC. Translation: CASSPSGANVLTF.

J is TRBJ2-1 and V is TRBV29-1; D perhaps matches TRBD2 (7 bases). The V gene's germline CDR1 is SQVTM and CDR2 ANQGSEA. Trimming took 2 bases from V and 6 from J, leaving 17 bases between them. The CDR3 loop spans 15 amino acids. Here the CDR3 reads CSVERGGRGSNEQFF. For the CDR3, the DNA is TGCAGCGTTGAAAGGGGGGGCCGAGGGAGCAATGAGCAGTTCTTC.

The chain uses TRBV5-1 and TRBJ2-7, with TRBD1 matching over 7 bases. CDR3 length equals 15 residues. Germline CDR1 is SGHRS and CDR2 is YFSETQ. The V segment lost 3 bases and the J segment 4 bases; nucleotides outside the gene matches: 10. The CDR3 sequence is CASSSQPGQPYEQYF. Here the CDR3 DNA reads TGCGCCAGCAGCTCGCAGCCGGGACAGCCTTACGAGCAGTACTTC.

The chain employs TRBV19 and TRBJ2-3, with 13 positions matching TRBD2. The V segment lost 4 bases and the J segment 0 bases; nucleotides outside the gene matches: 1. The germline V gene has CDR1 LNHDA and CDR2 SQIVND (reference sequence). The CDR3 contains 16 residues. CDR3 nucleotide sequence: TGTGCCAGTAGTAGGACTAGCGGGGGAAGCACAGATACGCAGTATTTT. This translates into CASSRTSGGSTDTQYF.

This rearrangement joins TRBV6-5 to TRBJ2-7; perhaps TRBD1 as D (6 bases). CDR1 is MNHEY and CDR2 is SVGAGI in the germline V gene. Trimming took 6 bases from V and 2 from J, leaving 14 bases between them. The CDR3 loop spans 14 amino acids. CDR3 coding DNA: TGTGCCAGCAGCAATCGAGGGGGTGCCTACGAGCAGTACTTC. As protein: CASSNRGGAYEQYF.

The V and J genes are TRBV10-3 and TRBJ1-2, with no clear D. In germline, CDR1 is ENHRY, CDR2 SYGVKD. The CDR3 extends over 12 amino acids. Trimming removed 4 bases from V and 7 bases from J, with 10 bases in between. The CDR3 region has the DNA TGTGCCATCAGTGCTGAGAGATCTGGCTACACCTTC. This sequence encodes CAISAERSGYTF.

The J gene is TRBJ1-2, the V gene TRBV18; D is ambiguous. Trimming removed 2 bases from V and 12 bases from J, with 13 bases in between. There are 12 residues in the CDR3. CDR1 is KGHSH and CDR2 is LQKENI in the germline V gene. The CDR3 protein is CASSPSGGHHTF. The CDR3 nucleotides read TGTGCCAGCTCACCATCTGGCGGGCACCACACCTTC.

The chain has TRBV7-2 and TRBJ2-1, with TRBD2 as a possible D gene (5 bases). From germline, CDR1 is SGHTA and CDR2 FQGNSA. The V end was cut by 0 bases, the J end by 0 bases, with 12 bases between. The CDR3 spans 17 residues. CDR3 in amino acids: CASSLAPPGSSYNEQFF. The DNA for the CDR3 is TGTGCCAGCAGCTTAGCGCCCCCGGGGAGCTCCTACAATGAGCAGTTCTTC.

The chain couples TRBV25-1 to TRBJ1-4; maybe TRBD1 (6 bases). The germline V gene has CDR1 MGHDK and CDR2 SYGVNS. The CDR3 covers 15 residues. V dropped 4 bases and J dropped 3 bases, with 12 bases sitting between them. CDR3 in amino acids: CASSGGGGSNEKLFF. CDR3 in DNA: TGTGCCAGCAGTGGGGGGGGCGGATCTAATGAAAAACTGTTTTTT.

The chain links TRBV2 to TRBJ1-2, with D maybe TRBD1 (6 bases). Trimming cost V 8 bases and J 8 bases, with 12 bases left between them. The CDR3 totals 11 residues. CDR1 is SNHLY and CDR2 is FYNNEI in the germline V gene. CDR3 sequence (DNA): TGTGCCAGCTCCCAGGGGATAGGCTACACCTTC. Protein: CASSQGIGYTF.

The chain is built from TRBV5-4 and TRBJ1-1, with TRBD1 as a possible D gene (6 bases). CDR1 is SGHNT and CDR2 is YYREEE in the germline V gene (reference sequence). V was trimmed by 3 bases and J by 1 base, leaving 19 bases between them. This CDR3 contains 17 residues. This CDR3 is CASSSQTLRGANTEAFF. CDR3 DNA sequence: TGTGCCAGCAGCTCCCAAACGTTGCGGGGGGCGAACACTGAAGCTTTCTTT.

V is TRBV6-5 and J is TRBJ1-1; 9 positions agree with TRBD1. J gave up 8 bases and V 2 bases, and 0 bases lay outside the gene matches. CDR1 and CDR2 from the germline V gene are MNHEY and SVGAGI. The CDR3 loop spans 12 amino acids. The CDR3 sequence: CASSYGTGEAFF. CDR3 sequence (DNA): TGTGCCAGCAGTTACGGGACAGGGGAAGCTTTCTTT.